A selection of T cell receptor beta chains follows, all from one sample in a study of OX40 agonist ivuxolimab in advanced cancers. The repertoire was sequenced with immunoSEQ multiplex PCR; TCRdb's copy has only in-frame clones and lacks some. Among 45,000 or so clones, around nine tenths were seen once, and the ten largest hold about 10%. The sequenced sample was CD4+ or CD8+ T cells sorted from blood, obtained in a trial of the OX40 agonist ivuxolimab. These receptors all come from an adult with an advanced solid tumor such as melanoma, head and neck, liver or kidney cancer. CDR3s leave out the opening cysteine and the closing phenylalanine or tryptophan. Each record gives: CDR3 protein, J gene, D gene, CDR3 length, V gene. The D gene is left open where the match is weak.

CDR3 protein: ASSARSSLAEAF; J gene: TRBJ1-1; D gene: .; CDR3 length: 12; V gene: TRBV7-6
CDR3 protein: ASSLGQMNTEAF; J gene: TRBJ1-1; D gene: .; CDR3 length: 12; V gene: TRBV13
CDR3 protein: AISGPLYEQY; J gene: TRBJ2-7; D gene: .; CDR3 length: 10; V gene: TRBV10-3
CDR3 protein: ASSLPGQGANYGYT; J gene: TRBJ1-2; D gene: TRBD1; CDR3 length: 14; V gene: TRBV7-2
CDR3 protein: ASSPGQGKNEQF; J gene: TRBJ2-1; D gene: TRBD1; CDR3 length: 12; V gene: TRBV5-5
CDR3 protein: ASGLVTLGSSYEQY; J gene: TRBJ2-7; D gene: .; CDR3 length: 14; V gene: TRBV12-5
CDR3 protein: ASSVEGGRLTDTQY; J gene: TRBJ2-3; D gene: .; CDR3 length: 14; V gene: TRBV9
CDR3 protein: ASSIRRGNTEAF; J gene: TRBJ1-1; D gene: .; CDR3 length: 12; V gene: TRBV6-5
CDR3 protein: AYGPDTEAF; J gene: TRBJ1-1; D gene: .; CDR3 length: 9; V gene: TRBV30
CDR3 protein: ASSVAFGGGGASEQF; J gene: TRBJ2-1; D gene: TRBD2; CDR3 length: 15; V gene: TRBV9
CDR3 protein: ASSVARGRSTDTQY; J gene: TRBJ2-3; D gene: .; CDR3 length: 14; V gene: TRBV9
CDR3 protein: ASSQDLVGALAI; J gene: TRBJ1-4; D gene: .; CDR3 length: 12; V gene: TRBV4-3
CDR3 protein: ASSLGGREQY; J gene: .; D gene: .; CDR3 length: 10; V gene: TRBV5-1
CDR3 protein: ASSFGGDEQF; J gene: TRBJ2-1; D gene: .; CDR3 length: 10; V gene: TRBV5-1
CDR3 protein: ASSFSGRSTDTQY; J gene: TRBJ2-3; D gene: TRBD2; CDR3 length: 13; V gene: TRBV13
CDR3 protein: ASSGTEGEGGYT; J gene: TRBJ1-2; D gene: .; CDR3 length: 12; V gene: TRBV9
CDR3 protein: ASSLAPGLRDSPLH; J gene: TRBJ1-6; D gene: .; CDR3 length: 14; V gene: TRBV5-1
CDR3 protein: ASSLGVHEAF; J gene: TRBJ1-1; D gene: .; CDR3 length: 10; V gene: TRBV5-5
CDR3 protein: AIRSASGKDEQF; J gene: TRBJ2-1; D gene: TRBD2; CDR3 length: 12; V gene: TRBV10-3
CDR3 protein: ASSTRQGEKLF; J gene: TRBJ1-4; D gene: TRBD1; CDR3 length: 11; V gene: TRBV7-6
CDR3 protein: ASSPLTRTYRETQY; J gene: TRBJ2-5; D gene: .; CDR3 length: 14; V gene: TRBV27
CDR3 protein: ASSFLAGRTYEQY; J gene: TRBJ2-7; D gene: TRBD2; CDR3 length: 13; V gene: TRBV27
CDR3 protein: ASSLTTAGGTEAF; J gene: TRBJ1-1; D gene: .; CDR3 length: 13; V gene: TRBV27
CDR3 protein: ASSHDRGARVGYT; J gene: TRBJ1-2; D gene: TRBD1; CDR3 length: 13; V gene: TRBV6-5
CDR3 protein: ASSLEGSNQPQH; J gene: TRBJ1-5; D gene: .; CDR3 length: 12; V gene: TRBV5-5
CDR3 protein: ATRLGDSGNTIY; J gene: TRBJ1-3; D gene: .; CDR3 length: 12; V gene: TRBV15
CDR3 protein: ASSQATGTGDTEAF; J gene: TRBJ1-1; D gene: TRBD1; CDR3 length: 14; V gene: TRBV4-1
CDR3 protein: ASSEGQGGSPLH; J gene: TRBJ1-6; D gene: TRBD1; CDR3 length: 12; V gene: TRBV5-5
CDR3 protein: ASSEGQGGSYGYT; J gene: TRBJ1-2; D gene: TRBD1; CDR3 length: 13; V gene: TRBV5-6
CDR3 protein: ASSPRRIGDEQF; J gene: TRBJ2-1; D gene: .; CDR3 length: 12; V gene: TRBV9
CDR3 protein: ASSQYTSGGRDEQF; J gene: TRBJ2-1; D gene: TRBD2; CDR3 length: 14; V gene: TRBV4-1
CDR3 protein: ASSVALKSGTLNTGELF; J gene: TRBJ2-2; D gene: .; CDR3 length: 17; V gene: TRBV9
CDR3 protein: ATWTGSGIADTQY; J gene: TRBJ2-3; D gene: TRBD1; CDR3 length: 13; V gene: TRBV2
CDR3 protein: ATSKGFPEAF; J gene: TRBJ1-1; D gene: .; CDR3 length: 10; V gene: TRBV15
CDR3 protein: ASSSPGQGEAVSERTIY; J gene: TRBJ1-3; D gene: TRBD1; CDR3 length: 17; V gene: TRBV7-2
CDR3 protein: ASSTGGSYEQY; J gene: TRBJ2-7; D gene: TRBD1; CDR3 length: 11; V gene: TRBV7-6